The rows below give T cell receptor beta chains drawn from one sample of a study of shared clonotypes between healthy human individuals. Method: immunoSEQ multiplex PCR; TCRdb's copy keeps in-frame clones and lacks some. The sample comprises millions of clones, approximately 95% of which are singletons, and roughly 1% rests with the top ten. The sequenced sample was naive CD8+ T cells sorted from blood. These receptors all stem from a young man in good health. Both conserved end residues are part of each CDR3. The order of the fields is clone size, J gene, V gene, CDR3 protein. The listing skips clone size in some rows; elsewhere it reads once, few, many or a size class.

once TRBJ2-5 TRBV7-8 CASSRTLEETQYF
NA TRBJ2-2 TRBV28 CASSDRELSTGELFF
NA TRBJ2-5 TRBV27 CASTRVEGETQYF
NA TRBJ1-4 TRBV7-6 CASSFGGEGENEKLFF
NA TRBJ2-3 TRBV2 CASFLDRDFSTDTQYF
NA TRBJ1-1 TRBV5-6 CASSLVVAEAFF
NA TRBJ2-7 TRBV12-5 CASDRTGRPYEQYF
NA TRBJ1-2 TRBV29-1 CSVVSQEAVVGYTF
NA TRBJ1-2 TRBV28 CASSLTGDYGYTF
NA TRBJ2-1 TRBV11-2 CASSHGNEQFF
NA TRBJ1-4 TRBV4-1 CASSQVGTESATNEKLFF
NA TRBJ1-1 TRBV7-9 CASNRALNTEAFF
NA TRBJ2-7 TRBV5-1 CASSLGGTYEQYF
once TRBJ1-2 TRBV29-1 CSVVLLSSLNYGYTF
once TRBJ2-7 TRBV13 CASSSTSGRAGEQYF
NA TRBJ2-5 TRBV7-9 CALDDWAGGLETQYF
NA TRBJ2-5 TRBV28 CASSSLLGGIAETQYF
NA TRBJ2-3 TRBV12-5 CASGLTTDTQYF
NA TRBJ1-1 TRBV4-1 CASSQDIQGGTEAFF
NA TRBJ1-4 TRBV30 CAWSVRRGVLEKLFF
once TRBJ1-1 TRBV30 CAWSVWGVEAFF
NA TRBJ1-5 TRBV6-1 CASSEDPGLVGNQPQHF
NA TRBJ1-1 TRBV4-3 CASSLTGGVAFF
NA TRBJ2-1 TRBV7-9 CASSHSGGPGYNEQFF
NA TRBJ1-1 TRBV6-6 CASATGAYTEAFF
NA TRBJ2-1 TRBV25-1 CASGHNEQFF
NA TRBJ1-3 TRBV27 CASSSGGNTIYF
NA TRBJ1-5 TRBV7-8 CASSLGWGQGNQPQHF
NA NA TRBV4-3 CASSQARAYEQYF
NA TRBJ2-2 TRBV7-3 CASSEINYTGELFF
NA TRBJ2-4 TRBV4-1 CASSRPGGDWGKNIQYF
NA TRBJ2-1 TRBV27 CASSLTRNEQFF
NA TRBJ1-1 TRBV19 CASDDRNTEAFF
NA TRBJ2-5 TRBV4-1 CASSQGSGEETQYF
once TRBJ1-4 TRBV10-3 CAISLGEKLFF
NA TRBJ1-1 TRBV5-4 CASSLDSGEGMNTEAFF
NA TRBJ1-1 TRBV6-1 CASSGSGGGNTEAFF
NA TRBJ2-5 TRBV6-5 CASSPPDRERKTQYF
NA TRBJ2-7 TRBV4-1 CASSQGRGDPYEQYF
NA TRBJ2-7 TRBV19 CASSIGLGYEQYF
NA TRBJ2-7 TRBV9 CASSVEGVIMDEQYF
NA TRBJ2-3 TRBV5-1 CASSLRGTGDTQYF